This entry is about one T cell receptor (beta chain). This clonotype was counted ten times or more. Its antigen remains undetermined. Within one base of it there is no much larger clone, and no base qualities were kept. To synthesize cDNA, template-switch 5'RACE was performed with a primer carrying a 10-nucleotide random unique molecular identifier so that each TCR transcript was tagged. Every sequencing run yielded over 190 million TCR-beta sequences covering 15-18 subjects. The RNeasy kit was used for extraction of total RNA. The KAPA Real-time Library Amplification kit was used to amplify TCR-beta VDJ regions with primers for the TCR constant region and the 5'RACE anchor. A first PCR added sample indexes and Illumina adaptors, after which a second PCR increased the library yield. After Ampure bead purification, the TCR product of roughly 650 bp was size-selected on a 2% E-gel SizeSelection system. Before pooling, libraries had their quality checked on a Bioanalyzer, their concentration measured with Qubit, and their quantity determined with the Kapa Library Quantification kit. An Illumina HiSeq 2500 sequenced the libraries paired-end 2 x 150 bp. To increase sequence diversity, about 25-30% phiX was spiked into each library pool. As for the original processing: The UMI-based MiGEC pipeline processed quality-filtered reads and removed over 80% of raw TCR sequences during error correction. IMGT germline references were used for aligning VDJ genes, and each clonotype was defined as a unique CDR3 amino acid sequence together with its V-J genes. VDJtools evaluated clonal expansion, Shannon diversity and CDR3 relatedness (CalcPairwiseDistances, ClusterSamples); CLCbio workbench built phylogenetic trees. A clone was classed as expanded if it had 8 or more unique UMIs, a cutoff based on coefficient-of-variation modelling across technical triplicates. The raw public data were reprocessed by TCRdb itself: fastp quality trimming at Q25, MiXCR clonotype calling, in-frame beta chains only. Rows merge per CDR3 protein into single entries with the most common DNA and genes. The V and J calls and clone size are TCRdb's, not the authors'. Present in this sample are tens of thousands of distinct CDR3 sequences, around 10% of which were seen just once. 1.8% of the sample is taken by the ten largest.

The data are from a study of neurological immune-mediated disorders (dated 2019 in TCRdb). Regarding the complete study: Peripheral blood TCR-beta repertoires from patients with HTLV-I-associated myelopathy (HAM/TSP), patients with multiple sclerosis, and healthy controls were compared in the study using UMI-based sequencing. Alongside PBMC samples, the set of approximately 100 TCR-beta libraries contained longitudinal samples, technical triplicates, and paired CD4+ and CD8+ T-cell subsets that had been sorted. The cohort was made up of around 70 subjects, consisting of about 14 HAM/TSP patients, 35 or so multiple sclerosis patients and about 20 healthy controls. The study at large found these results: TCR clonal expansion was greatest in HAM/TSP patients and smallest in MS patients, who ranked below even healthy controls. Across subjects, expanded clones never shared an identical CDR3 amino acid sequence, which suggests that the TCR-beta repertoires in every group were private.

The healthy controls were volunteers from blood banks in Maryland, USA. Unsorted PBMC libraries were generated from 2 million PBMCs stored in RNAlater at -80 °C until RNA extraction. PBMCs were separated from peripheral blood using Ficoll-Hypaque density gradient centrifugation and then cryopreserved in liquid nitrogen. V is cut by 7 bases and J by 2 bases, and the space between the germline ends is 10 bases. There are 13 amino acids in the CDR3, from cysteine to phenylalanine inclusive. Only the CDR3 portion is preserved as DNA: 39 bases, with reading frame beginning at the first base. CDR1 and CDR2 are read off the germline V gene as SNHLY and FYNNEI.

This TCR was recovered from a man aged 40-49 years in good health. This sequence uses TRBV2 and TRBJ2-3, with the D gene not confidently named. Sequenced material: PBMCs. The CDR3 is CASKTPLTDTQYF. The nucleotides read TGTGCCAGCAAGACACCTCTCACAGATACGCAGTATTTT. The entire variable domain, with the stretches around the CDR3 drawn from the reference TRBV2 and TRBJ2-3 proteins, is EPEVTQTPSHQVTQMGQEVILRCVPISNHLYFYWYRQILGQKVEFLVSFYNNEISEKSEIFDDQFSVERPDGSNFTLKIRSTKLEDSAMYFCASKTPLTDTQYFGPGTRLTVL.